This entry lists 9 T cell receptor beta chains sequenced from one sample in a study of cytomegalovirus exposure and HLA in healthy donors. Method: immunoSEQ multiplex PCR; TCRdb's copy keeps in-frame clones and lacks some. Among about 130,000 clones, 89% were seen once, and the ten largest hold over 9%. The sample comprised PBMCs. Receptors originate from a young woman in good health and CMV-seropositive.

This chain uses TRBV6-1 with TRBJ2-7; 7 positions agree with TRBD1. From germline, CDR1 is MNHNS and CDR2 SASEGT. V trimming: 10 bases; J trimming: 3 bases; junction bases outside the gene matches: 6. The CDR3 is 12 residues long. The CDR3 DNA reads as TGTGCCACGGACAGGACCTTCTACGAGCAGTACTTC. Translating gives CATDRTFYEQYF.

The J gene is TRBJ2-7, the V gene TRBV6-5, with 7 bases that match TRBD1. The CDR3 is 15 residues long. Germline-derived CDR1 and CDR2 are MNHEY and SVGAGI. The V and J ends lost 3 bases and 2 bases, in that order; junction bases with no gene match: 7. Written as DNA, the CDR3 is TGTGCCAGCAGTTATGGGGCTACAGGGGCCTACGAGCAGTACTTC. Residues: CASSYGATGAYEQYF.

The CDR3: CASSRPGQAATEAFF. The CDR3 region has the DNA TGCGCCAGCAGCAGACCGGGACAGGCGGCCACTGAAGCTTTCTTT. V usage is TRBV5-1 and J usage is TRBJ1-1, with 8 bases that match TRBD1. CDR3 length: 15 amino acids. The V gene end was trimmed by 4 bases and the J gene end by 4 bases; junction bases not matched to a gene: 9. Germline loops: CDR1 SGHRS, CDR2 YFSETQ.

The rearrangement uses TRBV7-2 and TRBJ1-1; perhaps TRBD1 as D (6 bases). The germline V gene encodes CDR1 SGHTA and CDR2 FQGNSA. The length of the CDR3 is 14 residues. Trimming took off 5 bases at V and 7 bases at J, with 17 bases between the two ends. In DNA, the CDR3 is TGTGCCAGCAGCCCACAGGGAGGGGGGTTTGAAGCTTTCTTT. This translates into CASSPQGGGFEAFF.

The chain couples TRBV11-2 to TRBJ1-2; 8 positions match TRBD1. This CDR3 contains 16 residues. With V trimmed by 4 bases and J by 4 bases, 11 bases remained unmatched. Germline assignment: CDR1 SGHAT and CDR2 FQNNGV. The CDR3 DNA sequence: TGTGCCAGCAGCTCTCTTCGACAGGGGCCATTCTATGGCTACACCTTC. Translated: CASSSLRQGPFYGYTF. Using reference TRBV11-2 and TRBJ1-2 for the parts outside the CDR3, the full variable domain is EAGVAQSPRYKIIEKRQSVAFWCNPISGHATLYWYQQILGQGPKLLIQFQNNGVVDDSQLPKDRFSAERLKGVDSTLKIQPAKLEDSAVYLCASSSLRQGPFYGYTFGSGTRLTVV.

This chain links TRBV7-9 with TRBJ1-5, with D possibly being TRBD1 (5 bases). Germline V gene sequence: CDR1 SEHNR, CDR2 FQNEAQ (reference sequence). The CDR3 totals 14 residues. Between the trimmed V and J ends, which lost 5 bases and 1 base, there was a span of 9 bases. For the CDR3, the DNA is TGTGCCAGCAGCCGTGGGGGGAGCAATCAGCCCCAGCATTTT. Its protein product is CASSRGGSNQPQHF.

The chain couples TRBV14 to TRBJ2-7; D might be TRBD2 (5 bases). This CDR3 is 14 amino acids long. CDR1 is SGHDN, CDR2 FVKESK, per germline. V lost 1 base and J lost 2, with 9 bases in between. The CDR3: CASSQVGRTYEQYF. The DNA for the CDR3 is TGTGCCAGCAGCCAAGTGGGGAGAACCTACGAGCAGTACTTC.

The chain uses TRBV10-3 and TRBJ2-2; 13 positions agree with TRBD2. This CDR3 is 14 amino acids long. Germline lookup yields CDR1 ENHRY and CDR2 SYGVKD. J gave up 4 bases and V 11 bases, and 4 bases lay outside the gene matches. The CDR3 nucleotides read TGTGCCTCTGGGACTAGCGGGGCCACCGGGGAGCTGTTTTTT. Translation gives CASGTSGATGELFF.

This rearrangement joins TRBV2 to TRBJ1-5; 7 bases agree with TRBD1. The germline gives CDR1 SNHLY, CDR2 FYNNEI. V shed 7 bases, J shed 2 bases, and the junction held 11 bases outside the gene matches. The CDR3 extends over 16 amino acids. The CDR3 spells CASTRWDSPGNQPQHF. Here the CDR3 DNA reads TGTGCCAGCACCCGGTGGGACAGTCCCGGCAATCAGCCCCAGCATTTT.